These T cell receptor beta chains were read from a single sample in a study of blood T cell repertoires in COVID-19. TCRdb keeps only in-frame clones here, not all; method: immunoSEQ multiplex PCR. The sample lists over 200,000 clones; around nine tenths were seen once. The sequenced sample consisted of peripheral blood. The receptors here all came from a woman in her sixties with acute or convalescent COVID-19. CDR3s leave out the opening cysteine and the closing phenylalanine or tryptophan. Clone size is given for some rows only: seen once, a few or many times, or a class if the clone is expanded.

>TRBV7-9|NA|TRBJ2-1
ASSFGQARYNEQF
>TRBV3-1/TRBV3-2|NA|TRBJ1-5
ASSQGLQRNQPQH
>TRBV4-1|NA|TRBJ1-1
ASSQGWGPGTEAF
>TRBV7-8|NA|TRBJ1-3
ASSRTNSGNTIY
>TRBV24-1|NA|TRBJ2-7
AVQGAYEQY
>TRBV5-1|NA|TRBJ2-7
ASSRQGVLSYEQY
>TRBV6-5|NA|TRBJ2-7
ASRRSVGEQY
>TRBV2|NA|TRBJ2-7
ASSERGLSSYEQY
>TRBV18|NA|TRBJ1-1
ASSHQTENTEAF
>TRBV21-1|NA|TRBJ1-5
ASSKGVQGNQPQH
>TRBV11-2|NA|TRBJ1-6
ASSLTGQGSSPLH
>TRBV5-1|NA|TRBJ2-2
ASRQGEVDFTGELF
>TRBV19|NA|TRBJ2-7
ASSARTSGSFYEQY
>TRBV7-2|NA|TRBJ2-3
ASSEDPRGDTQY
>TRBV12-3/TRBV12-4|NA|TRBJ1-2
ASSFLAGLYT
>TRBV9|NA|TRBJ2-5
ASSVAVLAGRETQY
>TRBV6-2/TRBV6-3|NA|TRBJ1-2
ASSLDRRHYGYT
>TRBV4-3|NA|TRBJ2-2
ASSLEVSDTGELF
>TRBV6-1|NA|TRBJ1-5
ASSATTGAAGQPQH
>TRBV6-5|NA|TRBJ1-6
ASSYRTGVDNSPLH
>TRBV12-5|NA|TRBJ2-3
ASAYDRVTDTQY
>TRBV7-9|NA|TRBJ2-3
ASSLGRQALTDTQY
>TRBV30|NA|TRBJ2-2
AWALQGGNTGELF
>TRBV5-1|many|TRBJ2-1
ASSFESGNNEQF
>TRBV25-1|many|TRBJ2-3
ASSEAQAVGTDTQY
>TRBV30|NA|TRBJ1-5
AWTPDLGGQPQH
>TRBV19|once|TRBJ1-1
ASRATTGRGAF
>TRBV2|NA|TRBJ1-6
ASSVDRLNSPLH
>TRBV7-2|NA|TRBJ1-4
ASSPYLNEKLF
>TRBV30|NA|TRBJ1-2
AWSVHGSYT
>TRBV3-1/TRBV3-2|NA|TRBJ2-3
ASGRTDTQY
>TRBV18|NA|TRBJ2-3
ASSQGTSGGPDTQY
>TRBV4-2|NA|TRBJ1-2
ASSQEIGIGSYGYT
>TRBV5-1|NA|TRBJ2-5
ASSLQDRGQETQY
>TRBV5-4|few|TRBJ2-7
ASSPRGSSYEQY
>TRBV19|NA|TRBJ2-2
ASSRWAIGKSGELF
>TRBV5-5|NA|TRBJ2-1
ASRLGTSSYNEQF
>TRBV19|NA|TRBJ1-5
ASSTMGYGTGVNQPQH
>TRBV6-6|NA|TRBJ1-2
ASTSGSYGYT
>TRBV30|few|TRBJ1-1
AWSGGVTEAF